Sequencing of this TCR beta chain was carried out in a study of blood T cell repertoires in COVID-19. Study details: COVID-19 samples, acute and convalescent, were from the United States, Italy and Spain.

The length of the CDR3 is 15 residues. Looked up from germline, CDR1 is MGHRA and CDR2 is YSYEKL. The V gene lost 3 bases and the J gene lost 0 bases, with 12 bases spanning the gap. This table comes from immunoSEQ multiplex PCR, and its TCRdb copy is limited to in-frame clones, with some not included. The sample includes around 450,000 clones, 87% of them seen just once. This sequence joins TRBV4-1 and TRBJ2-7, with a weak D call TRBD1 (5 bases). The specimen sequenced was PBMCs or T cells enriched from blood (not recorded which). The sequence was obtained from a woman between 18 and 29 years old who had recovered from COVID-19. The CDR3 loop is CASSHSPRASYEQYF. CDR3 coding DNA: TGCGCCAGCAGCCACTCACCCAGGGCCTCCTACGAGCAGTACTTC.